The present entry profiles one T cell receptor (beta chain) with its context. No cognate antigen has been identified for it. There are no base qualities to consult, and no much larger clone falls within one base. CDR1 SGHDN and CDR2 FVKESK were looked up in the germline V gene. Deletion took 0 bases off V and 4 bases off J, with a span of 9 bases between the germline ends. There are 14 amino acids in the CDR3, from cysteine to phenylalanine inclusive. The kept DNA is CDR3 alone, 42 bases in frame from the first base. These data belong to a study of blood T cell repertoires in COVID-19 (dated by TCRdb to the early 2020s). Background for the entire study: The collaborator samples originated in the United States, Italy and Spain and spanned the acute and convalescent phases of COVID-19. Sample metadata almost always included a de-identified subject ID, COVID-19 status, age in years and sex. The dataset comprised deeply sampled blood TCRbeta repertoires from subjects exposed to, actively infected with, or recovered from COVID-19. Where HLA class I and class II types were available, the types were taken from metadata supplied by the sample provider, not from assay-based typing. The material from the prospective study consisted of cDNA or gDNA derived from T cells, B-cell-depleted T cells, or PBMCs. The repertoires were released in a freely available public database meant as a resource for research on the immune response to SARS-CoV-2. Samples came from the ongoing ImmuneRACE study (first 160 participants) plus 1,254 subjects from 6 global collaborators.

In the prospective study, participants were roughly 18 to 95 years old, resided in 25 or so geographic areas of the United States, and were enrolled through a virtual design. To assign participants to cohorts, the prospective study relied on clinical history that participants themselves reported in a screening survey and a study questionnaire. For ImmuneRACE Cohort 3, a participant was defined as recovered based on two consecutive negative NP/OP PCR tests, clearance by a healthcare professional, or resolution of symptoms. In the prospective study, mobile phlebotomists collected whole blood, serum and a nasopharyngeal or oropharyngeal swab from each participant. Prospective study participants could optionally give additional blood draws and questionnaires over an approximately 2-month period. Before DNA extraction, prospective study blood samples were shipped either frozen or at room temperature.

The immunoSEQ Assay, a bias-controlled multiplex PCR, was used to amplify TCRbeta CDR3 regions from genomic DNA. The original pipeline was this. The number of nucleated cells in each sample was estimated by amplification of reference gene primers within the assay. To quantify the absolute abundance of each unique TCRbeta CDR3 rearrangement, sequence reads were collapsed and filtered. For each sample, productive Simpson clonality was calculated as the square root of Simpson's diversity index across productive rearrangements. In TCRdb, the immuneACCESS table is reduced to in-frame sequences with V and J assigned. These tables do not hold every clone; where another copy was compared, an unresolved V gene accounts for under half, and the others remain unexplained. From that table come the V and J calls and clone size; the DNA was used to work out D and trimming. The sample table contains approximately 470,000 clones; only one count was recorded for roughly 87% of them. Clones ranked in the top ten supply around 0.7% of the sample.

The full study reports these points: The amount of clinical and demographic metadata varied by source and participant and was provided uncurated.

The sample taken for sequencing was PBMCs or T cells enriched from blood (not recorded which). The chain is encoded by TRBV14 joined to TRBJ1-1; the D segment could be TRBD1, given 5 matching bases. The TCR comes from a woman younger than 30 who had recovered from COVID-19. The CDR3 reads CASSQELGGTEAFF. The nucleotide sequence reads as follows: TGTGCCAGCAGCCAAGAGCTGGGGGGCACTGAAGCTTTCTTT.